These 15 T cell receptor beta chains came from one sample sequenced in a study of cytomegalovirus exposure and HLA in healthy donors. Researchers ran the PCR with 60 Vbeta and 13 Jbeta primers. Sequencing used immunoSEQ multiplex PCR; TCRdb keeps in-frame clones, though not all of them. The table shows fewer than 85,000 clones, with 65% to 90% occurring only once. Specimen: PBMCs. Every receptor here comes from a man between 65 and 79 years old in good health and CMV-seropositive.

J is TRBJ2-5 and V is TRBV5-4; the match to TRBD2 covers 11 bases. J lost 4 bases, V lost 1 base, and 6 bases had no gene match. CDR1 is SGHNT and CDR2 is YYREEE in the germline V gene (reference sequence). The CDR3 runs 16 residues. This CDR3 is CASSLPLAGVRETQYF. The CDR3 region has the DNA TGTGCCAGCAGCTTGCCACTAGCGGGAGTTAGAGAGACCCAGTACTTC.

The chain is built from TRBV4-1 and TRBJ2-7; 8 bases are shared with TRBD1. Trimming at V came to 3 bases and at J to 3 bases, leaving 4 bases not matched to a gene. CDR3 size: 14 residues. The germline V gene has CDR1 MGHRA and CDR2 YSYEKL. CDR3 amino acids: CASSHPGTGYEQYF. In DNA form, the CDR3 reads TGCGCCAGCAGCCACCCCGGGACAGGCTACGAGCAGTACTTC.

The table lists this clone with a count of one. As DNA, the CDR3 is TGTGCCAGCAGTGAAGGCCAACCGAGCCAGGCGTACGAGCAGTACTTC. Its translation is CASSEGQPSQAYEQYF. The chain is built from TRBV2 and TRBJ2-7; unclear D gene. CDR1 and CDR2 (germline): SNHLY, FYNNEI. There are 16 residues in the CDR3. Trimming removed 1 base at V and 4 bases at J, with 17 bases between.

The V call is TRBV6-1, the J call TRBJ2-2; 7 positions match TRBD2. The V gene's germline CDR1 is MNHNS and CDR2 SASEGT. J gave up 2 bases and V 7 bases, and 7 bases lay outside the gene matches. The CDR3 spans 15 residues. CDR3 amino acids: CASTPGTINTGELFF. As DNA, the CDR3 is TGTGCCAGCACCCCGGGGACTATTAACACCGGGGAGCTGTTTTTT.

The rearrangement uses TRBV5-6 and TRBJ1-1; D gene ambiguous. V gave up 0 bases and J gave up 4 bases, with 10 bases separating them. This CDR3 contains 14 residues. The germline gives CDR1 SGHDT, CDR2 YYEEEE. The DNA for the CDR3 is TGTGCCAGCAGCTTGGGAGGTCCCCCCACTGAAGCTTTCTTT. It specifies CASSLGGPPTEAFF.

The chain carries TRBV5-1 and TRBJ2-3; D perhaps matches TRBD2 (7 bases). V was clipped by 4 bases and J by 2 bases, with 17 bases between them. The CDR3 length is 16 residues. CDR1 SGHRS and CDR2 YFSETQ come from the germline V gene. CDR3 in DNA: TGCGCCAGCAGCCAAGGGGGGGGTAAGAACACAGATACGCAGTATTTT. Translation gives CASSQGGGKNTDTQYF.

This sequence joins TRBV7-9 and TRBJ2-7; D perhaps matches TRBD1 (5 bases). The CDR3 spans 17 residues. Per germline, CDR1 SEHNR and CDR2 FQNEAQ (reference sequence). V lost 1 base and J 0 bases, leaving 16 bases between the germline ends. The CDR3 coding sequence is TGTGCCAGCAGCTTAGGGGTGACCAGGGCAAGCTCCTACGAGCAGTACTTC. Translation: CASSLGVTRASSYEQYF.

This clone was seen once. The genes are TRBV5-3 and TRBJ2-7; D might be TRBD2 (6 bases). TRBV5-3 has ORF status, its function being uncertain. Trimming removed 4 bases at V and 2 bases at J, with 16 bases between. CDR3 length equals 15 residues. CDR3 in DNA: TGTGCCAGAAGCCACTCCGGGGGAAGGGCCTACGAGCAGTACTTC. Protein sequence: CARSHSGGRAYEQYF.

The rearrangement uses TRBV6-5 and TRBJ1-1, with 7 bases identical to TRBD1. The CDR3 has 14 residues. From germline, CDR1 is MNHEY and CDR2 SVGAGI. V dropped 6 bases and J dropped 1; count of bases not matched to a gene: 5. This CDR3 reads CASSPGQRNTEAFF. The CDR3 DNA is TGTGCCAGCAGCCCGGGACAGAGGAACACTGAAGCTTTCTTT.

The V call is TRBV5-1, the J call TRBJ1-4; 8 positions agree with TRBD1. Germline CDR1 reads SGHRS; CDR2 reads YFSETQ. V shed 0 bases, J shed 5 bases, and the junction held 6 bases outside the gene matches. The CDR3 sequence is 16 residues long. The CDR3 sequence: CASSLGGQGKNEKLFF. The CDR3 coding sequence is TGCGCCAGCAGCTTGGGCGGACAGGGCAAGAATGAAAAACTGTTTTTT. Full variable domain (outside the CDR3, taken from reference TRBV5-1 and TRBJ1-4): KAGVTQTPRYLIKTRGQQVTLSCSPISGHRSVSWYQQTPGQGLQFLFEYFSETQRNKGNFPGRFSGRQFSNSRSEMNVSTLELGDSALYLCASSLGGQGKNEKLFFGSGTQLSVL.

The chain links TRBV29-1 to TRBJ2-1, with 16 nucleotides matching TRBD2. The germline gives CDR1 SQVTM, CDR2 ANQGSEA. V trimming: 6 bases; J trimming: 2 bases; junction bases outside the gene matches: 7. This CDR3 contains 17 residues. The CDR3 spells CSVAGTSGGGAYNEQFF. DNA of the CDR3: TGCAGCGTCGCCGGGACTAGCGGGGGGGGCGCCTACAATGAGCAGTTCTTC.

The chain has TRBV7-6 and TRBJ2-3, with 9 bases lining up with TRBD1. This CDR3 contains 16 residues. Trimming removed 5 bases from V and 5 bases from J; junction bases left unmatched: 11. Germline V CDR1 and CDR2: SGHVS, FNYEAQ. Written as DNA, the CDR3 is TGTGCCAGCAGCCCAGTCCCGGACAGGGGCAGAGATACGCAGTATTTT. Translation gives CASSPVPDRGRDTQYF.

Notes on this clone: One junction end does not reproduce the germline sequence, and a read error may be involved. The gene calls are TRBV7-3 and TRBJ2-7, with 9 positions matching TRBD2. From germline, CDR1 is SGHTA and CDR2 FQGTGA. This CDR3 spans 15 amino acids. CDR3 coding DNA: TGTGCCAGCAGAACTGAAGGGACTAGCTCCAACGAGCAGTACTTC. Protein product: CASRTEGTSSNEQYF.

This chain links TRBV6-1 with TRBJ2-7, with D possibly being TRBD1 (6 bases). Trimming removed 4 bases from V and 0 bases from J, with 16 bases in between. CDR3 size: 16 residues. CDR1 is MNHNS and CDR2 is SASEGT in the germline V gene. The DNA for the CDR3 is TGTGCCAGCAGTGCCTACGGGACACGGAGCTCCTACGAGCAGTACTTC. Protein: CASSAYGTRSSYEQYF.

This chain joins TRBV18 and TRBJ1-1; 7 bases line up with TRBD1. Germline V lookup: CDR1 KGHSH, CDR2 LQKENI. This CDR3 is built from 15 residues. V was pared by 3 bases and J by 5 bases, with 9 bases of the junction left unmatched. The CDR3 loop is CASSPRDRAGTEAFF. The CDR3 DNA sequence: TGTGCCAGCTCACCTCGCGACAGGGCGGGTACTGAAGCTTTCTTT.